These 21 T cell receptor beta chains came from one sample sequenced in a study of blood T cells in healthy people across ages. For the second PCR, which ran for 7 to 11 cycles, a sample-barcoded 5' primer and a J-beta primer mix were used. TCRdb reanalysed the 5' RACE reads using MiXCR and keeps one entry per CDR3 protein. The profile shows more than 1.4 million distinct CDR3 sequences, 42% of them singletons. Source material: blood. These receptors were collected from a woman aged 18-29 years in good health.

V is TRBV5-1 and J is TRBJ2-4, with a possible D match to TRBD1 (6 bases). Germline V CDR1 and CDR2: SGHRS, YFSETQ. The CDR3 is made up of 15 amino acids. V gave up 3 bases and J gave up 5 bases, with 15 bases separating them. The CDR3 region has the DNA TGCGCCAGCAGCTCGAACAGGGTTGACCAAAACATTCAGTACTTC. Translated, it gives CASSSNRVDQNIQYF.

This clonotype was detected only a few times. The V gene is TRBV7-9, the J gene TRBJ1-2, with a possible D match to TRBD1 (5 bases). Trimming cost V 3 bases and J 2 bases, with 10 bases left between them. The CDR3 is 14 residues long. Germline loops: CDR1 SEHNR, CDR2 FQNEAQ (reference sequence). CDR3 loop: CASSFASGNYGYTF. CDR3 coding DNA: TGTGCCAGCAGCTTTGCCTCAGGGAACTATGGCTACACCTTC.

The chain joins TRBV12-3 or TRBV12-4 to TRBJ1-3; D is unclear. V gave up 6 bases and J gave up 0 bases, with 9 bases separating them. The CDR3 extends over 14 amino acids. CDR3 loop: CASRKLSSGNTIYF. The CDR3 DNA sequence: TGTGCCAGCAGAAAATTGAGCTCTGGAAACACCATATATTTT.

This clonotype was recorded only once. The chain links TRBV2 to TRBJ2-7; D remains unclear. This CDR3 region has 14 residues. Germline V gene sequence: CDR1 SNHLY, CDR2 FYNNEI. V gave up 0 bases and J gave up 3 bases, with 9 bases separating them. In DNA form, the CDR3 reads TGTGCCAGCAGTGAAGCCAGCAGTGGCTACGAGCAGTACTTC. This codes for CASSEASSGYEQYF.

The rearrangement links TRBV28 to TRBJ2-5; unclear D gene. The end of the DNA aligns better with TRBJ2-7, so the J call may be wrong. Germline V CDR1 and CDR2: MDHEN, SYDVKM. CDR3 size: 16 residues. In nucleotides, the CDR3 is TGTGCCAGCAGTCCACCCGCTGGCGGAAGTACCACCGAGCAGTACTTC. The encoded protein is CASSPPAGGSTTEQYF.

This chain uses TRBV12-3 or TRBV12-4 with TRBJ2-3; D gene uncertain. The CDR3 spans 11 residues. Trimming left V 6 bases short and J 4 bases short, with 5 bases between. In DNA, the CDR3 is TGTGCCAGCAGGAGATCAGATACGCAGTATTTT. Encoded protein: CASRRSDTQYF.

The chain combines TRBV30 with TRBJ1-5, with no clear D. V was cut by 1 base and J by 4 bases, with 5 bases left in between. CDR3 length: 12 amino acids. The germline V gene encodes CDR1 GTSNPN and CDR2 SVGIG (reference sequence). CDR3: CAWSGGNQPQHF. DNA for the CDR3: TGTGCCTGGAGTGGTGGAAATCAGCCCCAGCATTTT.

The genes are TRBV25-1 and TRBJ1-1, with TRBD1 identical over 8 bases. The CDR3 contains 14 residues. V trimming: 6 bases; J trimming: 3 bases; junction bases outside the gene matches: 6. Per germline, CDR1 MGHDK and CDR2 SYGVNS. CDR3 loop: CASRQGGEDTEAFF. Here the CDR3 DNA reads TGTGCCAGCAGACAGGGGGGGGAAGACACTGAAGCTTTCTTT.

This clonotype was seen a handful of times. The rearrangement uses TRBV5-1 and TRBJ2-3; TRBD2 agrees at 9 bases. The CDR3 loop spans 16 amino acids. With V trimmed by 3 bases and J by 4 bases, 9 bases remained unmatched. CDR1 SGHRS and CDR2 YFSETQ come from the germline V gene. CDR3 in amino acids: CASSSGLARVADTQYF. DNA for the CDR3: TGCGCCAGCAGCTCCGGACTAGCGAGGGTCGCAGATACGCAGTATTTT.

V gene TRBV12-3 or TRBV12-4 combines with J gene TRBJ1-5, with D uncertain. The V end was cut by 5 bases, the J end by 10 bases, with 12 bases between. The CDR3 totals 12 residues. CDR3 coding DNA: TGTGCCAGCAGTCCAGATATCAGCCCCCAGCATTTT. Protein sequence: CASSPDISPQHF.

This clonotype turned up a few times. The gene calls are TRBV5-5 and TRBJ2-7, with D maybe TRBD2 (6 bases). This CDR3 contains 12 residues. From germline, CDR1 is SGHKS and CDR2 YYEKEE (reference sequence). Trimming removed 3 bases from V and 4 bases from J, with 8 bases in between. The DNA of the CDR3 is TGTGCCAGCAGCTGGGGGGAGTACGAGCAGTACTTC. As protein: CASSWGEYEQYF.

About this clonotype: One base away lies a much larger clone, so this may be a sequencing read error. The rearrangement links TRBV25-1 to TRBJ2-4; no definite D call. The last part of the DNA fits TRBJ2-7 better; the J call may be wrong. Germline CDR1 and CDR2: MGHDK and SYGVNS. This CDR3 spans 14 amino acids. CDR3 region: CTSSARYETYEQYF. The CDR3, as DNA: TGTACCAGCAGTGCCCGATATGAAACCTACGAGCAGTACTTC.

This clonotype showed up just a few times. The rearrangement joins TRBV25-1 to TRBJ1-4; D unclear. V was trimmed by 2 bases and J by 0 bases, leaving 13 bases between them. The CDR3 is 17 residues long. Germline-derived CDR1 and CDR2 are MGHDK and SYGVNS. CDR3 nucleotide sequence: TGTGCCAGCAGTGAAACTGTCTTAATTGCAACTAATGAAAAACTGTTTTTT. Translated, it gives CASSETVLIATNEKLFF.

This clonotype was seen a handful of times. For the CDR3, the DNA is TGCAGTGCCGGAAAAGGCGGGAGTATCTCCTACAATGAGCAGTTCTTC. Protein product: CSAGKGGSISYNEQFF. The gene calls are TRBV20-1 and TRBJ2-1; 7 bases agree with TRBD2. The CDR3 covers 16 residues. V shed 6 bases, J shed 0 bases, and the junction held 11 bases outside the gene matches. In germline, CDR1 is DFQATT, CDR2 SNEGSKA (reference sequence).

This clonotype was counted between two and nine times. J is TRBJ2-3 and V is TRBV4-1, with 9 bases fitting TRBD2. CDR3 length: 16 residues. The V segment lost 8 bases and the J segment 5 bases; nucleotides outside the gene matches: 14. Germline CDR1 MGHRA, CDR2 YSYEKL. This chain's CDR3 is CASSVAGANKGDTQYF. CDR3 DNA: TGCGCCAGCTCGGTAGCGGGAGCAAATAAGGGAGATACGCAGTATTTT.

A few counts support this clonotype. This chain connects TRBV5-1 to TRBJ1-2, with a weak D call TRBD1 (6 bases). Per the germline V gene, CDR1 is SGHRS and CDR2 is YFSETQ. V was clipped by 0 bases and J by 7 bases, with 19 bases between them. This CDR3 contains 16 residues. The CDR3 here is CASSLEPGHGRGGYTF. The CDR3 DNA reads TGCGCCAGCAGCTTGGAACCGGGACATGGGCGAGGTGGCTACACCTTC.

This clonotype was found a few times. In DNA form, the CDR3 reads TGTGCCAGCAGCACCCCCGGGACAGCCCATGGCTACACCTTC. It specifies CASSTPGTAHGYTF. V is TRBV9 and J is TRBJ1-2; 7 bases are a match to TRBD1. CDR1 and CDR2 from the germline V gene are SGDLS and YYNGEE. The CDR3 sequence is 14 residues long. The V segment lost 4 bases and the J segment 6 bases; nucleotides outside the gene matches: 9.

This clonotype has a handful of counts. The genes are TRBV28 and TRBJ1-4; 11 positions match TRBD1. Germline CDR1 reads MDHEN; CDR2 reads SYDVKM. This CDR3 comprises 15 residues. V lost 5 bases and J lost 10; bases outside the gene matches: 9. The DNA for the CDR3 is TGTGCCAGCAGTCCAGAAGCAGGGACAGGGGGAAAACTGTTTTTT. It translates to CASSPEAGTGGKLFF.

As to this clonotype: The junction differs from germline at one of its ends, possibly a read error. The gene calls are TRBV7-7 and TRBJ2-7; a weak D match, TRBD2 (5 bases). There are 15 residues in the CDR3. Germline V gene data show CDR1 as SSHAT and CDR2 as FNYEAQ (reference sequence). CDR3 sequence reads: CASSGGPEAHYEQYF. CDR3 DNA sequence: TGTGCTAGCAGCGGTGGACCGGAGGCACACTACGAGCAGTACTTC. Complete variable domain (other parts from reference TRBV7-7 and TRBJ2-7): GAGVSQSPRYKVTKRGQDVTLRCDPISSHATLYWYQQALGQGPEFLTYFNYEAQPDKSGLPSDRFSAERPEGSISTLTIQRTEQRDSAMYRCASSGGPEAHYEQYFGPGTRLTVT.

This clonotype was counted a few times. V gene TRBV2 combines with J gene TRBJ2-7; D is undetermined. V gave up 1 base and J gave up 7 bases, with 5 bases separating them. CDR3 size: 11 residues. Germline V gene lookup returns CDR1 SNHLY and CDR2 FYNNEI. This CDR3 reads CASSEDLEQYF. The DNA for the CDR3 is TGTGCCAGCAGTGAAGACCTGGAGCAGTACTTC.

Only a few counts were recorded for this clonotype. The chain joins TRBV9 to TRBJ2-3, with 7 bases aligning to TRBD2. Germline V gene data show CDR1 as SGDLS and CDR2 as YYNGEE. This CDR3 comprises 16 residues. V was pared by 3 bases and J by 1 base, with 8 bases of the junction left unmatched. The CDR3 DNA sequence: TGTGCCAGCAGCGATCCCCTAGCGGAGGGCACAGATACGCAGTATTTT. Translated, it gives CASSDPLAEGTDTQYF.